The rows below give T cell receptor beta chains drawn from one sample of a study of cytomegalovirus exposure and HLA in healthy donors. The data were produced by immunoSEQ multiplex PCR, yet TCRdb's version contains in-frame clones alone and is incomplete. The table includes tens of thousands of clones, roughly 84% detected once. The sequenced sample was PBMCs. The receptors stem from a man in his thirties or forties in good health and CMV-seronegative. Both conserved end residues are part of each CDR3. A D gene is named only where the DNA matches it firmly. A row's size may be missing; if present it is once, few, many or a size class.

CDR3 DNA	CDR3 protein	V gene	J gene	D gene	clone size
TGTGCCTGGAGTGTCGGGGTCGGAAAACTGTTTTTT	CAWSVGVGKLFF	TRBV30	TRBJ1-4	.	.
TGTGCCAGCAGCTTAGGGTCGGATACGCAGTATTTT	CASSLGSDTQYF	TRBV13	TRBJ2-3	.	.
TGTGCCACCTCGATGAGGACAGCCGATCAGCCCCAGCATTTT	CATSMRTADQPQHF	TRBV15	TRBJ1-5	.	.
TGTGCCACCAGCAGGCGGGTGGGCGAGCAGTACTTC	CATSRRVGEQYF	TRBV15	TRBJ2-7	.	.
TGTGCCAGCAGCTACTCCTCCGGGTCCTCCTACGAGCAGTACTTC	CASSYSSGSSYEQYF	TRBV7-9	TRBJ2-7	.	.
TGTGCCAGCAGCGTAGATGCAGTATCCTACGAGCAGTACTTC	CASSVDAVSYEQYF	TRBV9	TRBJ2-7	.	.
TGTGCCAGCAGCGTCCAGGGGGCAGTCTCCGGAAACACCATATATTTT	CASSVQGAVSGNTIYF	TRBV9	TRBJ1-3	TRBD1	.
TGTGCCAGCAGCGCCCGACAGGGCTCCTACAATGAGCAGTTCTTC	CASSARQGSYNEQFF	TRBV9	TRBJ2-1	TRBD1	.
TGTGCCAGCGCAGCCCGAGCGGGACGGGAGCCTTACGAGCAGTACTTC	CASAARAGREPYEQYF	TRBV7-9	TRBJ2-7	TRBD2	.
TGTGCCACCCTGCGGGGGCTACACTATGGCTACACCTTC	CATLRGLHYGYTF	TRBV6-5	TRBJ1-2	.	.
TGTGCCAGTCACGACAGGGGAAGAACTGAAGCTTTCTTT	CASHDRGRTEAFF	TRBV19	TRBJ1-1	TRBD1	.
TGTGCCATCAGTCAATCCGCCGACAGGTCTGTCTACGAGCAGTACTTC	CAISQSADRSVYEQYF	TRBV10-3	TRBJ2-7	.	.
TGTGCCAGCAGCCCTAAACCCACGTGGGAAAAACTGTTTTTT	CASSPKPTWEKLFF	TRBV7-8	TRBJ1-4	.	once
TGCGCCAGCAGTCCCGGTGGCTCTGGGGCCAACGTCCTGACTTTC	CASSPGGSGANVLTF	TRBV10-1	TRBJ2-6	.	.
TGCGCCAGCAGCTTGGGAGGAGTCCCCTTCGGGACAGGGGTAGGTGGGGCCAACGTCCTGACTTTC	CASSLGGVPFGTGVGGANVLTF	TRBV5-1	TRBJ2-6	TRBD1	.
TGTGCCAGCAGATATGGGGGGGGATCCTACGAGCAGTACTTC	CASRYGGGSYEQYF	TRBV7-2	TRBJ2-7	TRBD2	.
TGTGCCAGCAGCTCCGACCCTGGGACAGCCTATGGCTACACCTTC	CASSSDPGTAYGYTF	TRBV5-6	TRBJ1-2	TRBD1	once
TGTGCCAGTAGTATAGCAGGGGGCTACACTGAAGCTTTCTTT	CASSIAGGYTEAFF	TRBV19	TRBJ1-1	TRBD1	.
TGTGCCAGCTCACTTGACAATGGGTTCGCCGGGGAGCTGTTTTTT	CASSLDNGFAGELFF	TRBV18	TRBJ2-2	.	.
TGCGCCAGCAGTCCTGACAGCAACACCGGGGAGCTGTTTTTT	CASSPDSNTGELFF	TRBV5-1	TRBJ2-2	.	.
TGTGCCAGCAGCCATCTACCGCCGGAGACCCAGTACTTC	CASSHLPPETQYF	TRBV14	TRBJ2-5	.	.
TGTGCCAGCAGCCAAATCGAACTAGGCACTGAAGCTTTCTTT	CASSQIELGTEAFF	TRBV14	TRBJ1-1	.	.
TGTGCCAGCAGTGAAAGCGAAGGGGTCACCGGGGAGCTGTTTTTT	CASSESEGVTGELFF	TRBV6-1	TRBJ2-2	.	.
TGTGCCAGCAGCCTCGGGACTAGCGGGGTCGATACGCAGTATTTT	CASSLGTSGVDTQYF	TRBV11-1	TRBJ2-3	TRBD2	.
TGTGCCAGCAGCTCACAGGGCAACACTGAAGCTTTCTTT	CASSSQGNTEAFF	TRBV7-3	TRBJ1-1	.	.
TGTGCCAGCAGTGAATCCCTCCAGCCCCAGCATTTT	CASSESLQPQHF	TRBV6-1	TRBJ1-5	.	.
TGTGCCAGTAGCAACCTTTGGAGGCAGGGGGTCGGGTATGGCTACACCTTC	CASSNLWRQGVGYGYTF	TRBV19	TRBJ1-2	TRBD1	.
TGCGCCAGCAGCTTCGGGCTAGCCTGGGAGACCCAGTACTTC	CASSFGLAWETQYF	TRBV5-1	TRBJ2-5	.	.
TGTGCCAGCTCACCAGTTCAGGGAGGGACTGAAGCTTTCTTT	CASSPVQGGTEAFF	TRBV18	TRBJ1-1	.	.
TGTGCCAGCACCGTCTTGGACAGGGAAATTTACAATGAGCAGTTCTTC	CASTVLDREIYNEQFF	TRBV21-1	TRBJ2-1	.	.
TGTGCCAGCAGTCTTCAAGGACAGACGACGGGGGAAAAACTGTTTTTT	CASSLQGQTTGEKLFF	TRBV2	TRBJ1-4	.	.
TGCGCCAGCAGTGGGCTCTTCGAGCAGTACTTC	CASSGLFEQYF	TRBV6-1	TRBJ2-7	.	.